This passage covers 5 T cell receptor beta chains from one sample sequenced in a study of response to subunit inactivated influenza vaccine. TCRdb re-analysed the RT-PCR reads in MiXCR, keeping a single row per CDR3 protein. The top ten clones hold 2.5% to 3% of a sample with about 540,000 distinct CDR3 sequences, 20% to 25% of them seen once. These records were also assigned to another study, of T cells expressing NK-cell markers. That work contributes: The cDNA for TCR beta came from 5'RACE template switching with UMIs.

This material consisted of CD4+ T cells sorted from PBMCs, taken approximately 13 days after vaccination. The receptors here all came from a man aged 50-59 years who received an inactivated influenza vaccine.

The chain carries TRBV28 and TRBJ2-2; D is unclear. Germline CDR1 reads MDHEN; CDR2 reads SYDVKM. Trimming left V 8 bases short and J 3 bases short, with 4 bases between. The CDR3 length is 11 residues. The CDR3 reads CASGYTGELFF. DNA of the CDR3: TGTGCCAGCGGTTACACCGGGGAGCTGTTTTTT.

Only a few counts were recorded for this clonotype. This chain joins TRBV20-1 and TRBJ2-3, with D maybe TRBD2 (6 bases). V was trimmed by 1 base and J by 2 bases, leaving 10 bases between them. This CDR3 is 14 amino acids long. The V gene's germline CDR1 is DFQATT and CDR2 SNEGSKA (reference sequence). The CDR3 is CSARGDFSTDTQYF. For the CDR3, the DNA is TGCAGTGCTAGAGGGGACTTCTCCACAGATACGCAGTATTTT.

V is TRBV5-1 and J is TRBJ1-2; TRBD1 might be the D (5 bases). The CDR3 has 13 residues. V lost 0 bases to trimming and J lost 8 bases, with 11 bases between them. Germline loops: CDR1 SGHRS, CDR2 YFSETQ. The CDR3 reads CASSLVGPHGYTF. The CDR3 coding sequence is TGCGCCAGCAGCTTGGTGGGACCACACGGCTACACCTTC.

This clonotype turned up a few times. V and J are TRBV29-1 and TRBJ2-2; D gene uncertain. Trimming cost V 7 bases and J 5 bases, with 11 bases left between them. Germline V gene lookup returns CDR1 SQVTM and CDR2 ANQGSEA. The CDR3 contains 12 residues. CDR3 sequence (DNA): TGCAGCGGAGCTTCTTGGACCGGGGAGCTGTTTTTT. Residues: CSGASWTGELFF.

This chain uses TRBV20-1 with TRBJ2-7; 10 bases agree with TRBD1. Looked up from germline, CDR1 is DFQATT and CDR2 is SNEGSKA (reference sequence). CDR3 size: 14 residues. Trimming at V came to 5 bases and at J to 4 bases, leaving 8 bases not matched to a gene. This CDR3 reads CSAGTGTGEYEQYF. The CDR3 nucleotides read TGCAGTGCTGGAACCGGGACAGGGGAGTACGAGCAGTACTTC.